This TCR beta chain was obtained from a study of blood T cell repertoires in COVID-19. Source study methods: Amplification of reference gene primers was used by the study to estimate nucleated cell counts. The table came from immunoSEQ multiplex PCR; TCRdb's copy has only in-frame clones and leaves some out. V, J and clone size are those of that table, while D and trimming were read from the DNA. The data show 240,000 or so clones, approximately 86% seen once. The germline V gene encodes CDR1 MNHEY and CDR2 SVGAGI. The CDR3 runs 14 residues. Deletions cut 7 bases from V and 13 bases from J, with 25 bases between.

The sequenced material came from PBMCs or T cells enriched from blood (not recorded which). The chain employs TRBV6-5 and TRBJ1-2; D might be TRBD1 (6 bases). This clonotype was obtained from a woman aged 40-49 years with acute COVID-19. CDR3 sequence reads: CASTTRQGTKFSTF. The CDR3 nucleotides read TGTGCCAGCACCACGAGGCAGGGGACCAAATTCAGCACCTTC.